One sample yielded the 6 T cell receptor beta chains listed below, sequenced in a study of T cells in Graves' hyperthyroidism and ophthalmopathy. RNA transcripts yielded amplified TCR beta CDR3 regions. First-round RT-PCR with HTBI primers amplified the TCR CDR3 region. TCRdb passed the multiplex PCR reads through MiXCR, listing each CDR3 protein once. The sample carries a few hundred thousand distinct CDR3 sequences, around 16% recorded once. What was sequenced was blood. These receptors originate from a woman under 30 with Graves' hyperthyroidism.

There are many counts of this clonotype. The V call is TRBV20-1, the J call TRBJ2-5; 8 bases fit TRBD2. Germline loops: CDR1 DFQATT, CDR2 SNEGSKA (reference sequence). CDR3 length: 15 residues. Trimming at V came to 2 bases and at J to 2 bases, leaving 7 bases not matched to a gene. The CDR3 loop is CSARSAGGGQETQYF. The CDR3 region has the DNA TGCAGTGCTAGATCGGCGGGAGGAGGGCAAGAGACCCAGTACTTC.

This clonotype appeared many times. The gene calls are TRBV18 and TRBJ2-1; D remains ambiguous. This CDR3 comprises 15 residues. V lost 1 base, J lost 1 base, and 8 bases lay in between. Germline assignment: CDR1 KGHSH and CDR2 LQKENI. CDR3 loop: CASSPQPKSYNEQFF. The CDR3 region has the DNA TGTGCCAGCTCACCACAACCCAAGTCCTACAATGAGCAGTTCTTC.

In this sample, this clonotype turned up a few times. The rearrangement links TRBV7-2 to TRBJ2-7, with 11 bases identical to TRBD2. The CDR3 loop spans 16 amino acids. Looked up from germline, CDR1 is SGHTA and CDR2 is FQGNSA. V dropped 5 bases and J dropped 7; count of bases not matched to a gene: 13. In nucleotides, the CDR3 is TGTGCCAGCAGCCGAACCCAGGTAGCGGGAGGGTGGGAGCAGTACTTC. This encodes CASSRTQVAGGWEQYF.

The chain has TRBV19 and TRBJ2-7; tentative D call: TRBD1 (5 bases). The germline V and J ends were trimmed by 5 bases and 9 bases, with 20 bases remaining between them. CDR3 size: 14 residues. Germline lookup yields CDR1 LNHDA and CDR2 SQIVND (reference sequence). The CDR3 DNA reads as TGTGCCAGTAGTCCCCTGTGGGGCGCGCAGGGGCAGTACTTC. It is translated as CASSPLWGAQGQYF.

This clonotype was seen at least ten times. This chain joins TRBV9 and TRBJ2-2, with unresolved D. CDR1 is SGDLS and CDR2 is YYNGEE in the germline V gene. V lost 0 bases and J 6 bases, leaving 6 bases between the germline ends. The CDR3 is made up of 13 amino acids. CDR3 amino acids: CASSVDSAGELFF. CDR3 nucleotide sequence: TGTGCCAGCAGCGTAGATTCGGCCGGGGAGCTGTTTTTT.

A note on this clonotype: A much more abundant neighbour one base away suggests this may be a read error. This chain uses TRBV3-1 with TRBJ2-1; D not certain. Germline V gene lookup returns CDR1 LGHDT and CDR2 YNNKEL (reference sequence). CDR3 length: 14 residues. With 1 base removed from V and 10 bases from J, the gap between germline ends came to 14 bases. CDR3 protein: CASSQGYTSREQFF. CDR3 sequence (DNA): TGTGCCAGCAGCCAAGGCTACACATCGAGGGAGCAGTTCTTC.